The clone carrying this TCR beta chain has ten or more counts. What it binds is not known. TCRdb redid the calling of the RACE reads with MiXCR, one entry per CDR3 protein. This sample has some 360,000 distinct CDR3 sequences, with approximately 5.1% found just once. These data belong to a study of human T cells and chemical hapten exposure. Study overall: The study sensitized with 2% DPC on a 2 cm by 2 cm patch of upper inner arm skin.

Time point specified: pre-sensitization, week 0. Treatment noted: therapeutic diphenylcyclopropenone sensitization with weekly scalp DPC. Alopecia patients, 18 to 70 years old and DPC-suitable, served as donors. Germline CDR1 is SEHNR and CDR2 is FQNEAQ (reference sequence). The germline V and J ends were trimmed by 3 bases and 0 bases, with 9 bases remaining between them. The CDR3 contains 15 residues. Study-wide findings and caveats: Those TCRs sitting above 1 in 1000 frequency stayed the same with DPC sensitization.

This chain connects TRBV7-9 to TRBJ1-3, with D unresolved. Material: whole blood, obtained in connection with sensitization to the hapten diphenylcyclopropenone (DPC). The sequence was collected from a woman aged 50 to 60 with alopecia areata. Some clones in this sample may be carry-over from other donors' samples. CDR3 bases: TGTGCCAGCAGCTTGGGCCCCCCCTCTGGAAACACCATATATTTT. Encoded protein: CASSLGPPSGNTIYF.